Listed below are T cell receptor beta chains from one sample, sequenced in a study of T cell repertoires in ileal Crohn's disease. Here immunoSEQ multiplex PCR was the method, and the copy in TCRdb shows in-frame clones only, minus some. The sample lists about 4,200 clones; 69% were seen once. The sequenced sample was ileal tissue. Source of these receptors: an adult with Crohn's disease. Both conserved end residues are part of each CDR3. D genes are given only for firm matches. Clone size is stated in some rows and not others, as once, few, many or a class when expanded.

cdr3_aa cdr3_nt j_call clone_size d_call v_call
CASSRGGGNQPQHF TGTGCCAGCAGCCGGGGGGGCGGCAATCAGCCCCAGCATTTT TRBJ1-5 . . TRBV7-9
CASSLAGEGNTEAFF TGTGCCAGCAGCTTAGCAGGGGAGGGGAACACTGAAGCTTTCTTT TRBJ1-1 . . TRBV13
CASRHGTSGEYNEQFF TGCGCCAGCAGGCACGGGACTAGCGGGGAATACAATGAGCAGTTCTTC TRBJ2-1 . TRBD2 TRBV5-1
CASSPGQGRTEAFF TGTGCCAGCAGTCCTGGACAGGGGAGGACTGAAGCTTTCTTT TRBJ1-1 . TRBD1 TRBV9
CASSQGRGFYEQYF TGTGCCAGCAGCCAGGGAAGGGGGTTCTACGAGCAGTACTTC TRBJ2-7 . . TRBV6-5
CASSHLLAGRQETQYF TGTGCCAGCAGCCACCTCCTAGCGGGGCGTCAAGAGACCCAGTACTTC TRBJ2-5 . TRBD2 TRBV14
CAWSRGGLINEQFF TGTGCCTGGAGTCGGGGGGGCCTTATCAATGAGCAGTTCTTC TRBJ2-1 . TRBD2 TRBV30
CASSSTSGGRTDTQYF TGTGCCAGCAGTTCTACTAGCGGGGGCCGCACAGATACGCAGTATTTT TRBJ2-3 . TRBD2 TRBV6-5
CASSEQGRGWTDTQYF TGTGCCAGCAGTGAACAGGGAAGGGGGTGGACAGATACGCAGTATTTT TRBJ2-3 . . TRBV25-1
CASSSGDTGVAGTDTQYF TGTGCCAGCAGTTCGGGGGACACCGGGGTAGCGGGGACAGATACGCAGTATTTT TRBJ2-3 . TRBD2 TRBV5-4
CASSVLAGGLIYNEQFF TGTGCCAGCAGCGTTTTAGCGGGGGGTCTAATCTACAATGAGCAGTTCTTC TRBJ2-1 few TRBD2 TRBV5-4
CASTLQGQANEQFF TGTGCCAGTACTCTTCAAGGACAGGCCAATGAGCAGTTCTTC TRBJ2-1 . TRBD1 TRBV19
CSAWDSYGYTF TGCAGTGCCTGGGACAGCTATGGCTACACCTTC TRBJ1-2 . TRBD1 TRBV20-1
CSVRNSPNEKLFF TGCAGCGTTCGTAACAGCCCGAATGAAAAACTGTTTTTT TRBJ1-4 . . TRBV29-1
CASSLAHGGSYEQYF TGTGCCAGCAGCTTAGCGCACGGAGGGAGCTACGAGCAGTACTTC TRBJ2-7 . . TRBV7-6
CASSAAVGGYTF TGTGCCAGCAGCGCAGCGGTGGGGGGCTACACCTTC TRBJ1-2 once . TRBV7-8
CASSPPGASSYNEQFF TGTGCCAGCTCACCACCAGGGGCGAGCTCCTACAATGAGCAGTTCTTC TRBJ2-1 . . TRBV18
CASSDTGYTQYF TGTGCCAGCAGCGATACAGGGTATACGCAGTATTTT TRBJ2-3 . . TRBV25-1
CASSQYAGASTDTQYF TGTGCCAGCAGCCAGTATGCGGGGGCTAGCACAGATACGCAGTATTTT TRBJ2-3 . . TRBV14
CASSPPDRGPDTQYF TGTGCCAGCAGCCCGCCCGACAGGGGCCCAGATACGCAGTATTTT TRBJ2-3 . TRBD1 TRBV7-9
CASSSQGGPYEQYF TGTGCCAGTAGTTCACAGGGAGGGCCCTACGAGCAGTACTTC TRBJ2-7 . . TRBV19
CASRPGTGSVEKLFF TGCGCCAGCCGTCCCGGGACAGGCTCAGTCGAAAAACTGTTTTTT TRBJ1-4 . TRBD1 TRBV4-1
CASSLRGNNYGYTF TGTGCCAGCAGCCTTAGAGGGAATAACTATGGCTACACCTTC TRBJ1-2 . . TRBV7-2
CASSIRQGDTEAFF TGTGCCAGCAGCATTCGACAGGGGGACACTGAAGCTTTCTTT TRBJ1-1 . TRBD1 TRBV2
CAWSVSGRIGNTIYF TGTGCCTGGAGTGTAAGTGGGCGAATTGGAAACACCATATATTTT TRBJ1-3 . . TRBV30
CASSHVGLETQYF TGTGCCAGCAGCCACGTTGGACTGGAGACCCAGTACTTC TRBJ2-5 . . TRBV6-5
CAKAGTSGNNEQFF TGTGCCAAGGCCGGGACTAGCGGAAACAATGAGCAGTTCTTC TRBJ2-1 . TRBD2 TRBV2
CASSYDDRGEAFF TGTGCCAGCAGTTACGACGACAGGGGAGAAGCTTTCTTT TRBJ1-1 few TRBD1 TRBV6-5